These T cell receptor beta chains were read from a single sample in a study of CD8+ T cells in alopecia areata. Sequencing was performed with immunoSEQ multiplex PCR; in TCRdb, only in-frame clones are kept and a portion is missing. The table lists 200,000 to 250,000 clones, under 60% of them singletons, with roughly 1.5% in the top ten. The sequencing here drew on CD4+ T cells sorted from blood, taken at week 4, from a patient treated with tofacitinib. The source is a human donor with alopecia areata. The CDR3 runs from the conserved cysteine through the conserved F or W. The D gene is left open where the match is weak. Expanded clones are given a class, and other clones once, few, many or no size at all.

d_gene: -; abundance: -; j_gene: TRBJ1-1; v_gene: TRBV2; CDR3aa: CASSEALRGTEAFF; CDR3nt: TGTGCCAGCAGTGAAGCGCTTCGGGGGACTGAAGCTTTCTTT
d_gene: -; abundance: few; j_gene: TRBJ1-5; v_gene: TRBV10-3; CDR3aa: CAIPPTGNRRNQPQHF; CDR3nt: TGTGCCATCCCCCCGACGGGGAATAGGCGCAATCAGCCCCAGCATTTT
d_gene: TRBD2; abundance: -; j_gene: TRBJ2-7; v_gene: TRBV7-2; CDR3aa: CASSLLAGSYEQYF; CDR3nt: TGTGCCAGCAGCTTACTAGCGGGGTCCTACGAGCAGTACTTC
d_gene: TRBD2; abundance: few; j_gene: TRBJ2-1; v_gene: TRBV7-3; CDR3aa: CASSLTSGGYNEQFF; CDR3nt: TGTGCCAGCAGCTTAACTAGCGGGGGGTACAATGAGCAGTTCTTC
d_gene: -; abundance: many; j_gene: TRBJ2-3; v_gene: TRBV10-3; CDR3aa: CAISGHTDTQYF; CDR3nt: TGTGCCATCAGTGGACACACAGATACGCAGTATTTT
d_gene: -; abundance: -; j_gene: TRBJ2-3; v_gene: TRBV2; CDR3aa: CASGLDDTQYF; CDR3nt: TGTGCCAGCGGACTGGACGATACGCAGTATTTT
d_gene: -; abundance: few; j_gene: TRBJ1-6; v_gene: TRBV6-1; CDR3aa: CASSEFAGSSYNSPLHF; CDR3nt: TGTGCCAGCAGTGAATTCGCAGGTAGCTCCTATAATTCACCCCTCCACTTT
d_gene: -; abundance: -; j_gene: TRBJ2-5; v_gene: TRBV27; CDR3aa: CASSFRPGSGDQYF; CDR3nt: TGTGCCAGCAGTTTCAGGCCGGGCTCCGGGGACCAGTACTTC
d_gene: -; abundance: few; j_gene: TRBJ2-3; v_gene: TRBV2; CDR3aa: CASREESTDTQYF; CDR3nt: TGTGCCAGCAGGGAGGAGAGCACAGATACGCAGTATTTT
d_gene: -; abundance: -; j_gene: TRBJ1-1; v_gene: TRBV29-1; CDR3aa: CSVPQGNTEAFF; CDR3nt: TGCAGCGTACCACAGGGAAACACTGAAGCTTTCTTT
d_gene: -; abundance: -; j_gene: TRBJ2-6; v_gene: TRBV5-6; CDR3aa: CASSFSFRVSGANVLTF; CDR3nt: TGTGCCAGCAGCTTCAGTTTCAGAGTCTCTGGGGCCAACGTCCTGACTTTC
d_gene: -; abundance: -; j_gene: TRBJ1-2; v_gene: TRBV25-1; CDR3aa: CASSEYRGSGYTF; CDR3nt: TGTGCCAGCAGTGAATATAGGGGTTCTGGCTACACCTTC
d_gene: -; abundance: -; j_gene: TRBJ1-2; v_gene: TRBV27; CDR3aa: CASKERQVNYGYTF; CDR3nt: TGTGCCAGCAAAGAACGACAGGTTAACTATGGCTACACCTTC
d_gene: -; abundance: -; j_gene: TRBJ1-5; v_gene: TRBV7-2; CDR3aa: CASSRQQQPQHF; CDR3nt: TGTGCCAGCAGTCGACAGCAACAGCCCCAGCATTTT
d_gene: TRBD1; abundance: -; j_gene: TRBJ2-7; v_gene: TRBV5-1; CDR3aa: CASSLGQGSYEQYF; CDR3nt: TGCGCCAGCAGCTTGGGACAGGGATCCTACGAGCAGTACTTC
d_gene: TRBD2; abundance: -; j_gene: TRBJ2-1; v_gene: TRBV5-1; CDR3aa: CASSWRGAGSGNEQFF; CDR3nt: TGCGCCAGCAGCTGGCGGGGGGCCGGTAGTGGGAATGAGCAGTTCTTC
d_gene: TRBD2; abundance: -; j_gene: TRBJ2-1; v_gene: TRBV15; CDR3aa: CATSDPGGRNNEQFF; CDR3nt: TGTGCCACCAGCGATCCGGGGGGGCGGAACAATGAGCAGTTCTTC
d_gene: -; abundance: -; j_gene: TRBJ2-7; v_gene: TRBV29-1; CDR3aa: CSARGQEGGEQYF; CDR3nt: TGCAGCGCCCGAGGCCAGGAAGGGGGCGAGCAGTACTTC
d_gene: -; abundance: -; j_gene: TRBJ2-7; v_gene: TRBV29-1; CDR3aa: CSVEDGGLPYEQYF; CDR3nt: TGCAGCGTTGAAGACGGGGGGCTTCCCTACGAGCAGTACTTC
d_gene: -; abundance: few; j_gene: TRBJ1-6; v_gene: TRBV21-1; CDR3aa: CASSKAVRTGGTYNSPLHF; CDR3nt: TGTGCCAGCAGCAAAGCAGTTCGGACAGGGGGGACCTATAATTCACCCCTCCACTTT
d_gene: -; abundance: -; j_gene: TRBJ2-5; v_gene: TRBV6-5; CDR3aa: CASRKAGQETQYF; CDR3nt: TGTGCCAGCAGAAAAGCCGGCCAAGAGACCCAGTACTTC
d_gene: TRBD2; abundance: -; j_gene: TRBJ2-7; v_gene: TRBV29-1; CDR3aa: CSARLAGSSYEQYF; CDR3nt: TGCAGCGCAAGACTAGCGGGGAGCTCCTACGAGCAGTACTTC
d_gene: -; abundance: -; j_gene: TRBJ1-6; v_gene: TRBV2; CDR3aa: CASSEGGQNSPLHF; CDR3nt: TGTGCCAGCAGTGAAGGCGGCCAAAATTCACCCCTCCACTTT
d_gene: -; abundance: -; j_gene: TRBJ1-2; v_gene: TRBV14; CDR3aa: CASSRPTGGYTF; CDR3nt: TGTGCCAGCAGTCGGCCGACGGGGGGCTACACCTTC
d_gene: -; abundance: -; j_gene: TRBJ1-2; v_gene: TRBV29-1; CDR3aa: CSAVVRGGYTF; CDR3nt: TGCAGCGCGGTGGTCCGCGGTGGCTACACCTTC
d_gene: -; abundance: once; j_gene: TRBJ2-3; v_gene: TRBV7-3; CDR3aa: CASSLSGVLTDTQYF; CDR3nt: TGTGCCAGCAGCTTATCCGGGGTTCTCACAGATACGCAGTATTTT
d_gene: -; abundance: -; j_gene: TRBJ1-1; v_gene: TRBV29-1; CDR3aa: CSDGNTEAFF; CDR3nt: TGCAGCGACGGGAACACTGAAGCTTTCTTT
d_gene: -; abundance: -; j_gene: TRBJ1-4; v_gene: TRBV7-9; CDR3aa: CASSPESLTNEKLFF; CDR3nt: TGTGCCAGCAGCCCTGAATCCCTAACTAATGAAAAACTGTTTTTT
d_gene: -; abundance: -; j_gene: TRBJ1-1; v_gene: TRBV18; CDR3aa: CASSPPEQEIGAFF; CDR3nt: TGTGCCAGCTCACCACCGGAACAGGAAATAGGAGCTTTCTTT
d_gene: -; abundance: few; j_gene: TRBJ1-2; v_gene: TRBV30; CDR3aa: CAWSVERVPFGGPFLYGYTF; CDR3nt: TGTGCCTGGAGTGTGGAGAGGGTTCCGTTCGGAGGACCCTTCCTCTATGGCTACACCTTC
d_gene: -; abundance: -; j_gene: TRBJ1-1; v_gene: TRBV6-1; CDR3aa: CASRGHLNTEAFF; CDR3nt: TGTGCCAGCAGGGGACATCTGAACACTGAAGCTTTCTTT
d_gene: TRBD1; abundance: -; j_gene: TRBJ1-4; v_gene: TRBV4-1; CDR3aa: CASSQRPGGGEKLFF; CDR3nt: TGCGCCAGCAGCCAACGACCAGGGGGAGGTGAAAAACTGTTTTTT
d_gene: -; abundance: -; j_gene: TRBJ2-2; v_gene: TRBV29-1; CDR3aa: CSVETRDPSNTGELFF; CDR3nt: TGCAGCGTTGAAACCCGGGACCCATCGAACACCGGGGAGCTGTTTTTT
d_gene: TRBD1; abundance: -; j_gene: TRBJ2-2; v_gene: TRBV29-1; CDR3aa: CSVAAGTGLYTGELFF; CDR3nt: TGCAGCGTTGCCGCTGGGACAGGACTCTACACCGGGGAGCTGTTTTTT
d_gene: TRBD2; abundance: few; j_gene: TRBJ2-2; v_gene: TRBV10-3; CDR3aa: CAIGGLAVTGELFF; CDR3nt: TGTGCCATCGGGGGACTAGCGGTTACCGGGGAGCTGTTTTTT
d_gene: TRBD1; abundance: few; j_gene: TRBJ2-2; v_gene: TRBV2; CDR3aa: CASSEARTGTGELFF; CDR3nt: TGTGCCAGCAGTGAAGCAAGGACAGGCACCGGGGAGCTGTTTTTT
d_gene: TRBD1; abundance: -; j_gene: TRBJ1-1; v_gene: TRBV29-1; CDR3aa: CSAEDRENTEAFF; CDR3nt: TGCAGCGCAGAAGACAGGGAAAACACTGAAGCTTTCTTT
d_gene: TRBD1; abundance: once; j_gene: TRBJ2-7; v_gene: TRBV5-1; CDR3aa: CASSLGQGAYEQYF; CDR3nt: TGCGCCAGCAGCTTGGGACAGGGGGCCTACGAGCAGTACTTC
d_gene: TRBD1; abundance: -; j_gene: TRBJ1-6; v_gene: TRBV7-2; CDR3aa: CASSADRVGLKNSPLHF; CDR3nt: TGTGCCAGCAGCGCCGACAGGGTAGGGCTTAAAAATTCACCCCTCCACTTT
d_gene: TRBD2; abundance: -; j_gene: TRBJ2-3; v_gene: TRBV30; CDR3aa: CAWSGSGDGADTQYF; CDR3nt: TGTGCCTGGAGTGGTAGCGGGGATGGCGCAGATACGCAGTATTTT
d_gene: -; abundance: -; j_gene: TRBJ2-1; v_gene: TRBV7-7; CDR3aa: CASSLQGFDEQFF; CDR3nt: TGTGCCAGCAGCTTACAGGGTTTCGATGAGCAGTTCTTC
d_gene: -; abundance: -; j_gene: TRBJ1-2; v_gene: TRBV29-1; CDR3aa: CSLYLANYGYTF; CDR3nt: TGCAGCTTGTATTTAGCTAACTATGGCTACACCTTC
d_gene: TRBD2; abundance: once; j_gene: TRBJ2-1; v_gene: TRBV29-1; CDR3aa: CSVEDPWTSYNEQFF; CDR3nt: TGCAGCGTTGAAGATCCCTGGACTAGCTATAATGAGCAGTTCTTC
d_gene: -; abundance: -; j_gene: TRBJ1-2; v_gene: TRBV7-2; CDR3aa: CASSLAGNYGYTF; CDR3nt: TGTGCCAGCAGCTTGGCAGGGAACTATGGCTACACCTTC
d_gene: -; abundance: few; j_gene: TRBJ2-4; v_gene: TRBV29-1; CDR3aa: CSVQGRTRNIQYF; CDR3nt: TGCAGCGTTCAAGGACGGACTCGAAACATTCAGTACTTC
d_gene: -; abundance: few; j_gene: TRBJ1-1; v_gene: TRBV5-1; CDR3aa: CASSLRETLNTEAFF; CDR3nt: TGCGCCAGCAGCTTGCGCGAGACCCTGAACACTGAAGCTTTCTTT
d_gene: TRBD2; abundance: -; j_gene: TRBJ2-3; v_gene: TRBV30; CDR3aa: CAWSSSGDTQYF; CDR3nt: TGTGCCTGGAGTTCTAGCGGGGATACGCAGTATTTT